The present T cell receptor (beta chain) was sequenced within a study of T-cell memory formation after mild COVID-19 (dated by TCRdb to about 2021). Background for the entire study: TCR sequence clusters from the two donors were found to be largely donor specific. In a couple of donors, T-cell clones that expanded and contracted after mild COVID-19 were tracked by sequencing TCRalpha and TCRbeta repertoires over time. The cohort comprised two young, previously healthy adult volunteers, one female and one male. Paper-wide results and their limitations: Some responding clones were detected in pre-infection memory, which suggested that pre-existing cross-reactive memory T cells had joined the SARS-CoV-2 response. SARS-CoV-2 specificity of the second-wave clones peaking on day 37 was not confirmed. Contracting CD4+ clones were located mainly in the CM and EM memory subsets, whereas CD8+ clones were found to be enriched in EMRA. Balanced CD4/CD8 phenotypes were observed for clones contracting from day 15 to 85, whereas a bias towards CD4+ was observed for a second wave of clones expanding from day 15 to 37. Only two mild cases were covered by the study, and larger cohorts that include severe cases with pre-infection samples were considered necessary.

Sequencing instrument: Illumina NovaSeq 6000. cDNA libraries for TCRalpha and TCRbeta were prepared by 5'RACE using constant-segment primers, with sample barcodes and unique molecular identifiers added. Trizol reagent was used to extract RNA from every sample. Libraries were amplified in two PCR steps, with a second sample barcode and Illumina TruSeq adapters added in the second step. Libraries were sequenced on an Illumina NovaSeq with 2 x 150 bp paired-end reads. In the source study's methods: The reads were demultiplexed and collapsed into UMI-guided consensus sequences using migec v1.2.7. Using mixcr v2.1.11, UMI consensuses were aligned to TRA and TRB V and J templates and then assembled into clonotypes. A clonotype was counted as expanded or contracted only when both edgeR and NoisET called the clonotype significant, with the noise models trained on biological replicates. edgeR calls used a false discovery rate-adjusted p below 0.01 and a log2 fold-change threshold of 1. As an exploratory analysis of dynamics, PCA with hierarchical clustering was applied to max-normalized trajectories of the 1000 most abundant clonotypes. Separately sequenced CD4+ and CD8+ repertoires were used to assign a CD4 or CD8 phenotype to each responding clone. The raw public data were reprocessed by TCRdb itself: fastp quality trimming at Q25, MiXCR clonotype calling, in-frame beta chains only. Each CDR3 protein appears once, grouped with its most common genes and DNA. TCRdb, not the authors, supplied the V and J calls. Within this sample are over 45,000 distinct CDR3 sequences, with roughly a tenth of them counted one time only. The ten largest clones take up over 9.5% of the sample.

Ficoll-Paque density gradient centrifugation was the method used to isolate PBMCs. The cysteine opens and the phenylalanine closes a CDR3 of 10 amino acids. The read is trimmed to its CDR3 DNA, 30 bases read in frame from base 1. The CDR1 and CDR2 encoded by the germline V gene are MNHEY and SVGEGT. V is shortened by 8 bases, J by 5 bases, and the region joining them spans 5 bases. Worth noting for this clonotype: The specificity of this receptor is unknown. No much larger clonotype is one base removed from it; base qualities were not supplied.

The rearranged chain carries TRBV6-2 or TRBV6-3 and TRBJ2-3; the D gene lacks a confident call. The sequenced sample consisted of PBMCs or a T cell subset sorted from them (not recorded which). This clonotype was sampled from an adult woman who had mild COVID-19 (a few samples of this study predate the infection). The sample titles of this study are shuffled in the database, so cell type and time point are left out; the donor was told from shared clones. The CDR3 region reads CASWGDTQYF. At the DNA level, the sequence is TGTGCCAGCTGGGGAGATACGCAGTATTTT.